This TCR beta chain was sequenced for a study of OX40 agonist ivuxolimab in advanced cancers. Here immunoSEQ multiplex PCR was the method, and the copy in TCRdb shows in-frame clones only, minus some. The table shows around 11,000 clones, with about three quarters occurring only once. The length of the CDR3 is 14 residues. V gave up 7 bases and J gave up 3 bases; unmatched junction bases: 7. Germline CDR1 is MNHNS and CDR2 is SASEGT. Here the sequenced sample was CD4+ or CD8+ T cells sorted from blood, taken in a trial of the OX40 agonist ivuxolimab. This receptor was identified in an adult with an advanced solid tumor such as melanoma, head and neck, liver or kidney cancer. The chain carries TRBV6-1 and TRBJ2-7; TRBD1 aligns across 9 bases. The CDR3 reads CASTRDREFYEQYF. CDR3 in DNA: TGTGCCAGCACAAGGGACAGGGAATTCTACGAGCAGTACTTC.